This entry concerns a single T cell receptor (beta chain). This clonotype was observed once. What this receptor recognizes is not known. It has no much larger one-base neighbor in the sample; base qualities were not kept. One read yields weak evidence. In the study, sorted CD4+ and CD8+ blood T cells from patients with severe aplastic anemia and from healthy subjects underwent deep sequencing of TCR repertoires. Ficoll-Paque density gradient centrifugation was used to isolate peripheral blood mononuclear cells. Before DNA extraction, CD4+ and CD8+ T cells were sorted with FACS or magnetic beads. TCR beta VDJ combination and CDR3 sequence profiling used genomic DNA as the template. An Illumina HiSeq 2000 was the platform used for TCR repertoire sequencing. The study's own analysis went as follows. Repertoire assessment relied on Simpson's diversity index, CDR3 size and DJ length profiles, and TRBV/TRBJ rearrangement plots. The most abundant DNA sequence in the deep sequencing data was defined as the immunodominant clone. CDR3 amino acid sequences were screened for sharing across subjects and were compared with published repertoires and the VDJdb database. TCRdb trimmed the raw reads at Q25, called clones with MiXCR and kept productive beta chains. Entries that share a CDR3 protein sequence are merged under the most common genes and DNA. In this record, the V and J calls reflect TCRdb's handling and not the investigators' own analysis. Here the sample has under 350,000 distinct CDR3 sequences; 45% to 65% occur a single time. Less than 10% of the sample is in the top ten clones.

The source of the sample is a study of CD8+CD57+ T cells in acquired aplastic anemia (dated by TCRdb to between 2018 and 2020). Broadly, across the study: Extracted DNA from sorted CD4+ and CD8+ cells averaged about 3.4 ug, ranging from roughly 0.17 to 27.4 ug.

V lost 0 bases and J lost 6 bases; the stretch between them is 12 bases long. From the cysteine up to the phenylalanine, the CDR3 has a length of 15 residues. CDR3 DNA is the only sequence kept; it has 45 bases, read in frame from the first base. The germline V gene (reference sequence) yields LNHNV for CDR1 and YYDKDF for CDR2. Broader findings and caveats from the paper: No significant difference in CD8+ Simpson's diversity was found between patients and healthy controls (P=0.060). Twenty-nine CD8+ CDR3 sequences were found in both patients and controls but appeared to be highly expressed in patients and within the immunodominant clones of the patients.

Recombination connected TRBV15 to TRBJ1-5, and the D gene may be TRBD1, 5 bases matching. The sequencing sample was made of sorted CD4+, CD8+, or CD8+CD57+ T cells (not recorded which) from PBMCs. This clonotype originated in a human donor with severe aplastic anemia or a healthy control (not recorded which). The CDR3 in this case is CATSRDLGPFQPQHF. Read as DNA, the sequence is TGTGCCACCAGCAGAGATTTGGGGCCTTTTCAGCCCCAGCATTTT. The CDR3 plus the reference TRBV15 and TRBJ1-5 genes for the other parts give the full variable domain: DAMVIQNPRYQVTQFGKPVTLSCSQTLNHNVMYWYQQKSSQAPKLLFHYYDKDFNNEADTPDNFQSRRPNTSFCFLDIRSPGLGDTAMYLCATSRDLGPFQPQHFGDGTRLSIL.